These 6 T cell receptor beta chains originate from one sample sequenced in a study of T cell responses to AZD1222 COVID-19 vaccine. The data were produced by immunoSEQ multiplex PCR, yet TCRdb's version contains in-frame clones alone and is incomplete. The table includes roughly 120,000 clones, 91% detected once. This material consisted of peripheral blood, taken on day 0 of AZD1222 vaccination. The receptors originated from an adult in good health.

This clone turned up a few times. The junction differs from germline at one of its ends, possibly a read error. The V call is TRBV2, the J call TRBJ1-1; D perhaps matches TRBD1 (5 bases). The CDR3 has 15 amino acids. CDR1 SNHLY and CDR2 FYNNEI come from the germline V gene. The CDR3 is CASTEKSGGRSEAFF. The CDR3 nucleotides are TGTGCCAGCACTGAAAAAAGTGGGGGAAGGTCTGAAGCTTTCTTT.

CDR3 bases: TGTGCCAGCAGTTTAACGGAGGAGTTGCGGACTGAAGCTTTCTTT. Its protein is CASSLTEELRTEAFF. The chain uses TRBV27 and TRBJ1-1; D remains ambiguous. Germline V gene data show CDR1 as MNHEY and CDR2 as SMNVEV (reference sequence). V was trimmed by 2 bases and J by 5 bases, leaving 15 bases between them. The CDR3 is 15 amino acids.

J is TRBJ2-7 and V is TRBV5-4; 7 bases are shared with TRBD2. The CDR3 sequence is 17 residues long. Germline V CDR1 and CDR2: SGHNT, YYREEE (reference sequence). V gave up 10 bases and J gave up 5 bases; unmatched junction bases: 24. The DNA of the CDR3 is TGTGCCTACCGACAGAACCCGGGGCGGGAGATAGAGGACGAGCAGTACTTC. It is translated as CAYRQNPGREIEDEQYF.

The chain combines TRBV27 with TRBJ1-3, with TRBD1 matching 9 bases. The CDR3 has 16 residues. Unmatched junction bases numbered 4, after V lost 3 bases and J lost 1 base. The V gene's germline CDR1 is MNHEY and CDR2 SMNVEV (reference sequence). CDR3 protein: CASSLVGQGSGNTIYF. The CDR3 bases are TGTGCCAGCAGTTTGGTGGGACAGGGATCTGGAAACACCATATATTTT.

The genes are TRBV4-1 and TRBJ1-5; D unclear. V was pared by 0 bases and J by 0 bases, with 6 bases between. Germline V gives CDR1 MGHRA, CDR2 YSYEKL. The CDR3 runs to 15 residues. CDR3 amino acids: CASSQDHDSNQPQHF. The CDR3 coding sequence is TGCGCCAGCAGCCAAGATCACGATAGCAATCAGCCCCAGCATTTT.

V gene TRBV6-1 combines with J gene TRBJ1-2; D gene ambiguous. The ends were cut back, 0 bases at V and 6 bases at J, with 8 bases in the middle. This CDR3 has 13 residues. Germline CDR1 and CDR2: MNHNS and SASEGT. The CDR3 DNA reads TGTGCCAGCAGTGAAGCGTTGGCCAATGGCTACACCTTC. Amino acids: CASSEALANGYTF.